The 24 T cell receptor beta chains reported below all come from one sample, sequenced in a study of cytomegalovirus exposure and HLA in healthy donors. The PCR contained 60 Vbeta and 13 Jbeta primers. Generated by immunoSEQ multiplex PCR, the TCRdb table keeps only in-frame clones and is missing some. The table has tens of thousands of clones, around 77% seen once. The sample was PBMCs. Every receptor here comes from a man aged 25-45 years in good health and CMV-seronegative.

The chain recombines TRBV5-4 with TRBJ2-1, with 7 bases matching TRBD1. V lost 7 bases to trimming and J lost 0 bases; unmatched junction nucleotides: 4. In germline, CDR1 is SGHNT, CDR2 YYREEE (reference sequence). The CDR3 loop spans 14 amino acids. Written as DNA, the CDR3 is TGTGCCAGCGCGGACAGGAGCTCCTACAATGAGCAGTTCTTC. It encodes CASADRSSYNEQFF.

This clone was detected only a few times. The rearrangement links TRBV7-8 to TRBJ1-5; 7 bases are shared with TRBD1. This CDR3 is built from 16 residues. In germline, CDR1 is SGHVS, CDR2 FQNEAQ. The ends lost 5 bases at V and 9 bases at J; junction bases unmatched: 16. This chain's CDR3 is CASSDPDRRGFGPQHF. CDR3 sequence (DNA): TGTGCCAGCAGCGACCCGGACAGGCGGGGATTTGGGCCCCAGCATTTT.

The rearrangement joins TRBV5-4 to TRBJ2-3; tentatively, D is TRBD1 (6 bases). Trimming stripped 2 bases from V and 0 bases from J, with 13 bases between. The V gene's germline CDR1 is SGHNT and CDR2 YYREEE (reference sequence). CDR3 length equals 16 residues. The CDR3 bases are TGTGCCAGCAGCTTAGGGGGACCCGCCAGCACAGATACGCAGTATTTT. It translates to CASSLGGPASTDTQYF.

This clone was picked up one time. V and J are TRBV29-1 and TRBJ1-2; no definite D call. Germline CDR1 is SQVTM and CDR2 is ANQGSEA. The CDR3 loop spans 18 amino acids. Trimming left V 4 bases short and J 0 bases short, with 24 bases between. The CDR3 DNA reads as TGCAGCGTTGGAAGCGGCGGGCCGATAACCCTAGCTAACTATGGCTACACCTTC. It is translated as CSVGSGGPITLANYGYTF.

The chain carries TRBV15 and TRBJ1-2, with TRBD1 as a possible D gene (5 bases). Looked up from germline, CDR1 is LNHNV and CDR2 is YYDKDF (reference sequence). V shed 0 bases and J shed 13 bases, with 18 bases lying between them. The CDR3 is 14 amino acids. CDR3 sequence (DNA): TGTGCCACCAGCAGAGATCTTGGGCAGGGCAGTTGCACCTTC. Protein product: CATSRDLGQGSCTF.

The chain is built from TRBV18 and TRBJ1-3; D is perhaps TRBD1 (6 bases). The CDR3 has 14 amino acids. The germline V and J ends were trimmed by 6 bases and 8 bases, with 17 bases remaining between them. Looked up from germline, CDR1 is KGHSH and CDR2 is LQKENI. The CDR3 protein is CASSHRKQGYTIYF. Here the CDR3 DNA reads TGTGCCAGCTCCCACAGGAAACAGGGCTACACCATATATTTT.

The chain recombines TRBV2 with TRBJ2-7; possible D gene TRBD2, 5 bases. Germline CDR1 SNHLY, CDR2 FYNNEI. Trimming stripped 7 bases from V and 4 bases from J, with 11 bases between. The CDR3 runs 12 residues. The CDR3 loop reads CASNLQRYEQYF. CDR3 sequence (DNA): TGTGCCAGCAATCTACAGCGGTACGAGCAGTACTTC.

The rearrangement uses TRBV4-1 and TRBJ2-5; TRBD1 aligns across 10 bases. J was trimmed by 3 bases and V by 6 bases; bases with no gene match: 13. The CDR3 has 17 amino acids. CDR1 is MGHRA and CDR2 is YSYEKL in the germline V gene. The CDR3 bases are TGCGCCAGCAGTCAAAGGGGACCCGGACAGGGGGAAGAGACCCAGTACTTC. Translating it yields CASSQRGPGQGEETQYF.

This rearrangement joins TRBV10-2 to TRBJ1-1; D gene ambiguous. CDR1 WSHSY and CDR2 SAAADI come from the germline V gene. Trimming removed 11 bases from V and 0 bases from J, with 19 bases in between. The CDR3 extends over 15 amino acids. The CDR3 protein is CASATRPEMNTEAFF. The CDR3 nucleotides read TGCGCCTCAGCGACTCGTCCAGAAATGAACACTGAAGCTTTCTTT.

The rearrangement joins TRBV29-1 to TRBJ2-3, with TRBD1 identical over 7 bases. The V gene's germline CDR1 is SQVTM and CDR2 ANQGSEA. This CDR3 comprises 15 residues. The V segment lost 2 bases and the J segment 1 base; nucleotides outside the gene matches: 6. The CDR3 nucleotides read TGCAGCGTTGAAACCGGACAGGAGCGCACAGATACGCAGTATTTT. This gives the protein CSVETGQERTDTQYF.

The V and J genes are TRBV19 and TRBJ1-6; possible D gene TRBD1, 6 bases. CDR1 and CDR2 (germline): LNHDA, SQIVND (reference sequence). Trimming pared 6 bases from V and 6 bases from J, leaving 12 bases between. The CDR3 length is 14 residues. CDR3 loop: CASRPRGGNSPLHF. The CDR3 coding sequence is TGTGCCAGTAGGCCCAGGGGTGGTAATTCACCCCTCCACTTT.

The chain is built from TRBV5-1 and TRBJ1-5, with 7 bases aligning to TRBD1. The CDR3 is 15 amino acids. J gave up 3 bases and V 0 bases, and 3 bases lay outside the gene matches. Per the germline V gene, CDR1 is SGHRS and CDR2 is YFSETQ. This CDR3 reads CASSLGQGANQPQHF. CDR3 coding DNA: TGCGCCAGCAGCTTGGGACAGGGTGCCAATCAGCCCCAGCATTTT.

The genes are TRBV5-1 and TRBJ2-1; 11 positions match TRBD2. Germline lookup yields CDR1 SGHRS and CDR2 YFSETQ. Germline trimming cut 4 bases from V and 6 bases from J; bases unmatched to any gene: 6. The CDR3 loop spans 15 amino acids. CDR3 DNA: TGCGCCAGCAGCAGACTAGCGGGGCAGGCCAATGAGCAGTTCTTC. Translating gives CASSRLAGQANEQFF.

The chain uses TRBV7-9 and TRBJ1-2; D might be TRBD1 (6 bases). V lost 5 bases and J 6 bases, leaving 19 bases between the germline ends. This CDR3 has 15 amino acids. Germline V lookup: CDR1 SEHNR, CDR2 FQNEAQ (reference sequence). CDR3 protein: CASSDTDSGGHGYTF. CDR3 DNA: TGTGCCAGCAGCGACACGGACAGCGGGGGGCATGGCTACACCTTC.

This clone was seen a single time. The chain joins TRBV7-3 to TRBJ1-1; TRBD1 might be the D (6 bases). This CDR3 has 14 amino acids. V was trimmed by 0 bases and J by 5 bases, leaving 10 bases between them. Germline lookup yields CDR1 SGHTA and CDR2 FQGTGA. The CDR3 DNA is TGTGCCAGCAGCTTAACGTCCACAGGGACTGAAGCTTTCTTT. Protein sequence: CASSLTSTGTEAFF.

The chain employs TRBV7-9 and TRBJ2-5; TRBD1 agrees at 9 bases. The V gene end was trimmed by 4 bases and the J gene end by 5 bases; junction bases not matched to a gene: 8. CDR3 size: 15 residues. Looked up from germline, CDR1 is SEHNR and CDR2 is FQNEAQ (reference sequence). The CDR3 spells CASSSGQGLRETQYF. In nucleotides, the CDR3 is TGTGCCAGCAGCTCGGGACAGGGACTTCGCGAGACCCAGTACTTC.

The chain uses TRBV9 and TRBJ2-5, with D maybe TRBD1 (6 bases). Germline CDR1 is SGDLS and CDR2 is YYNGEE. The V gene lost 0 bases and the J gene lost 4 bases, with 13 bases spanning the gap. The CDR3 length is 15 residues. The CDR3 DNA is TGTGCCAGCAGCGTAGCAAACAGGGCCGGAGAGACCCAGTACTTC. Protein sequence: CASSVANRAGETQYF.

The CDR3 is CASSLGQGVDGYTF. In DNA, the CDR3 is TGTGCCAGCAGTCTCGGACAGGGGGTAGATGGCTACACCTTC. The chain uses TRBV13 and TRBJ1-2; 10 bases are a match to TRBD1. This CDR3 spans 14 amino acids. Germline V gene sequence: CDR1 PRHDT, CDR2 FYEKMQ (reference sequence). V was pared by 6 bases and J by 6 bases, with 7 bases of the junction left unmatched.

In DNA form, the CDR3 reads TGTGCCAGCAGCTTCCGGCCTAGCGGGGGGCAAGAGACCCAGTACTTC. This sequence encodes CASSFRPSGGQETQYF. V and J are TRBV5-8 and TRBJ2-5, with TRBD2 matching over 11 bases. The CDR3 runs 16 residues. In germline, CDR1 is SGHTS, CDR2 YDEGEE. Trimming removed 2 bases from V and 2 bases from J; junction bases left unmatched: 5.

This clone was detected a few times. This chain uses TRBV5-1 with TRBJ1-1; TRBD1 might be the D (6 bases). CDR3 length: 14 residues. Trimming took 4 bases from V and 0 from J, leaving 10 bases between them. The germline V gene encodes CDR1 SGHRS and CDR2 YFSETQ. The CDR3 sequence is CASSMGQVNTEAFF. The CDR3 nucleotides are TGCGCCAGCAGCATGGGACAAGTGAACACTGAAGCTTTCTTT.

CDR3 nucleotide sequence: TGTGCCAGCAGTTCACCGGGACAGGGACAGACCTATAGCAATCAGCCCCAGCATTTT. Its protein is CASSSPGQGQTYSNQPQHF. The V gene is TRBV28, the J gene TRBJ1-5, with 9 bases fitting TRBD1. CDR1 and CDR2 (germline): MDHEN, SYDVKM. V was clipped by 4 bases and J by 0 bases; unmatched bases: 13. The CDR3 loop spans 19 amino acids.

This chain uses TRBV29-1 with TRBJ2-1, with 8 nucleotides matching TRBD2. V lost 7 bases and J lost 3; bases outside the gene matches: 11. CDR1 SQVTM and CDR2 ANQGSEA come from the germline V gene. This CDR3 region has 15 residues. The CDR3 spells CSARPGLGSYNEQFF. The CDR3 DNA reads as TGCAGCGCCCGACCGGGACTAGGGAGCTACAATGAGCAGTTCTTC.

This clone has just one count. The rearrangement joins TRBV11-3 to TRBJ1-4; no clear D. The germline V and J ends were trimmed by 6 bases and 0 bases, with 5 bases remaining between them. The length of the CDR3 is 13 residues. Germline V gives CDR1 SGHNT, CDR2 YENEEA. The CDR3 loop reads CASRSSTNEKLFF. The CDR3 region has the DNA TGTGCCAGCAGAAGCTCAACTAATGAAAAACTGTTTTTT.

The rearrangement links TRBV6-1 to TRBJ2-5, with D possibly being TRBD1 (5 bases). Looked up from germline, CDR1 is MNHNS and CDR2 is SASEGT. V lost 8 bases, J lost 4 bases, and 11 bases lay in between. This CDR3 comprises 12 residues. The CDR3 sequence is CASGRDAETQYF. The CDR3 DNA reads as TGTGCCAGCGGCAGGGATGCAGAGACCCAGTACTTC.